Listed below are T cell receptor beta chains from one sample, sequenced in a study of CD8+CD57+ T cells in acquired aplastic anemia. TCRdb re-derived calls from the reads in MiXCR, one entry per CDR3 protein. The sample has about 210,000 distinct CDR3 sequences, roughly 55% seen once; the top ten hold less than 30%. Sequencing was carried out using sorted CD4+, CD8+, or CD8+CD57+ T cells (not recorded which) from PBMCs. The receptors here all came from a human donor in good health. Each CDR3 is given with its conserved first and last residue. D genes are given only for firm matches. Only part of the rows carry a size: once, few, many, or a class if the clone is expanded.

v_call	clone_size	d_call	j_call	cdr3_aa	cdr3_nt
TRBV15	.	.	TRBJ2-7	CASLRGFNYEQYF	TGTGCCTCCCTGAGGGGGTTCAACTACGAGCAGTACTTC
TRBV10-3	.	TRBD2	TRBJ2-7	CAISGTSATYEQYF	TGTGCCATCAGTGGGACTAGCGCAACCTACGAGCAGTACTTC
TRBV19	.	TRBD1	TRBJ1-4	CASSFGTASNEKLFF	TGTGCCAGTAGTTTTGGGACAGCCTCTAATGAAAAACTGTTTTTT
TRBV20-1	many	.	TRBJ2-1	CSAWNRLYNEQFF	TGCAGTGCTTGGAACCGATTGTACAATGAGCAGTTCTTC
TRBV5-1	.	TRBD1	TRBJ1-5	CASRRGTETNQPQHF	TGCGCCAGCAGACGCGGGACAGAGACCAATCAGCCCCAGCATTTT
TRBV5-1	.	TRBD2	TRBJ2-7	CASSLTSDYEQYF	TGCGCCAGCAGCCTCACTAGCGACTACGAGCAGTACTTC
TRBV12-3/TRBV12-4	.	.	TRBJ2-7	CASSLSSGVWREQYF	TGTGCCAGCAGTTTGAGCTCAGGGGTTTGGCGCGAGCAGTACTTC
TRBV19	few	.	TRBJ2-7	CASSSRLYLYEQYF	TGTGCCAGTAGCAGCCGACTATACCTTTACGAGCAGTACTTC
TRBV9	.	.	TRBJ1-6	CASSDSAGSTSPLHF	TGTGCCAGCAGTGACTCCGCAGGGAGTACTTCACCCCTCCACTTT
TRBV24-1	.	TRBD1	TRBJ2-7	CATSAGQDRDEQYF	TGTGCCACCAGTGCGGGACAGGATCGGGACGAGCAGTACTTC
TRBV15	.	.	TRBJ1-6	CATSRVGTNSPLHF	TGTGCCACCAGCAGAGTAGGGACCAATTCACCCCTCCACTTT
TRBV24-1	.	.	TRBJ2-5	CATSATGNYQETQYF	TGTGCCACCAGTGCGACGGGTAACTACCAAGAGACCCAGTACTTC
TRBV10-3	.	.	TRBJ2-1	CAISESLGRGSYNEQFF	TGTGCCATCAGTGAGTCGCTGGGGCGTGGTTCCTACAATGAGCAGTTCTTC
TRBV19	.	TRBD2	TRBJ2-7	CASSTWTSGRHSYEQYF	TGTGCCAGTAGTACGTGGACTAGCGGGAGGCACTCCTACGAGCAGTACTTC
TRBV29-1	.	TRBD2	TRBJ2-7	CSVELAGASYEQYF	TGCAGCGTTGAACTAGCGGGAGCATCCTACGAGCAGTACTTC
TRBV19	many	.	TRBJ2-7	CASSPFQGGSSYEQYF	TGTGCCAGTAGTCCTTTCCAAGGGGGGAGCTCCTACGAGCAGTACTTC
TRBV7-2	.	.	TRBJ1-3	CASSLIGGTGNTIYF	TGTGCCAGCAGCTTAATCGGAGGCACTGGAAACACCATATATTTT